Presented here are 19 T cell receptor beta chains from one specimen sequenced in a study of cytomegalovirus exposure and HLA in healthy donors. A multiplex PCR was run with 60 Vbeta primers and 13 Jbeta primers. The table came from immunoSEQ multiplex PCR; TCRdb's copy has only in-frame clones and leaves some out. Of 150,000 to 200,000 clones in the sample, approximately 81% are singletons; the top ten hold approximately 2.4%. The sample consisted of PBMCs. Receptors were obtained from a male donor in good health and CMV-seronegative.

This chain links TRBV7-2 with TRBJ2-3, with a tentative D call TRBD1 (6 bases). Per the germline V gene, CDR1 is SGHTA and CDR2 is FQGNSA. V lost 2 bases to trimming and J lost 2 bases, with 8 bases between them. The CDR3 runs to 14 residues. The CDR3 loop is CASSLQGITDTQYF. The CDR3 bases are TGTGCCAGCAGCTTACAGGGGATCACAGATACGCAGTATTTT.

This sequence joins TRBV5-4 and TRBJ2-7, with a weak D call TRBD2 (6 bases). The germline CDR1 and CDR2 sequences are SGHNT and YYREEE (reference sequence). This CDR3 is built from 14 residues. V lost 3 bases, J lost 2 bases, and 12 bases lay in between. For the CDR3, the DNA is TGTGCCAGCAGCTCCCAAGCGGGCACCTACGAGCAGTACTTC. As protein: CASSSQAGTYEQYF.

The CDR3 DNA is TGCGCCAGCAGCCCCGCCCCGACAGGGACGGGCAATCAGCCCCAGCATTTT. Translated: CASSPAPTGTGNQPQHF. The chain links TRBV5-1 to TRBJ1-5; the match to TRBD1 covers 7 bases. The CDR3 is 17 residues long. In germline, CDR1 is SGHRS, CDR2 YFSETQ. V was pared by 4 bases and J by 2 bases, with 12 bases of the junction left unmatched.

The chain couples TRBV4-2 to TRBJ2-5, with 9 bases identical to TRBD1. This CDR3 has 18 residues. Germline values: CDR1 LGHNA, CDR2 YNFKEQ. The V segment lost 0 bases and the J segment 5 bases; nucleotides outside the gene matches: 13. The CDR3 is CASSQDTRPTGGRETQYF. CDR3 coding DNA: TGTGCCAGCAGCCAAGATACCCGGCCGACAGGGGGGAGGGAGACCCAGTACTTC.

This chain links TRBV7-2 with TRBJ1-1; D not resolved. V was cut by 3 bases and J by 0 bases, with 8 bases left in between. The length of the CDR3 is 14 residues. CDR1 and CDR2 (germline): SGHTA, FQGNSA. CDR3 loop: CASSLEGMNTEAFF. The CDR3 DNA follows: TGTGCCAGCAGCTTGGAGGGAATGAACACTGAAGCTTTCTTT.

Here the CDR3 reads CASSYAGGPGEQYF. CDR3 bases: TGTGCCAGCAGTTACGCGGGAGGGCCTGGAGAGCAGTACTTC. The chain links TRBV6-5 to TRBJ2-7; 9 bases agree with TRBD2. The CDR3 totals 14 residues. In germline, CDR1 is MNHEY, CDR2 SVGAGI. Losses at the gene ends were 2 bases for V and 7 bases for J; bases not matched to a gene: 6.

The chain carries TRBV2 and TRBJ1-1; 12 nucleotides line up with TRBD1. The J segment lost 0 bases and the V segment lost 6 bases, leaving 11 bases of the junction unmatched. Germline-derived CDR1 and CDR2 are SNHLY and FYNNEI. CDR3 length: 18 amino acids. The CDR3 loop reads CASRGWDRGQMVNTEAFF. Written as DNA, the CDR3 is TGTGCCAGCAGGGGTTGGGACAGGGGGCAGATGGTGAACACTGAAGCTTTCTTT.

The genes are TRBV5-5 and TRBJ2-5; maybe TRBD1 (6 bases). The V gene's germline CDR1 is SGHKS and CDR2 YYEKEE (reference sequence). The ends were cut back, 3 bases at V and 5 bases at J, with 17 bases in the middle. The CDR3 runs 15 residues. The CDR3 DNA follows: TGTGCCAGCAGCTCCCCCCTACAGGGTCCCGAGACCCAGTACTTC. Protein product: CASSSPLQGPETQYF.

The chain combines TRBV6-6 with TRBJ1-1; a possible D gene is TRBD1 (5 bases). Trimming removed 5 bases at V and 2 bases at J, with 15 bases between. The CDR3 totals 15 residues. Germline-derived CDR1 and CDR2 are MNHNY and SVGAGI (reference sequence). CDR3 sequence reads: CASSNPGLRNTEAFF. In nucleotides, the CDR3 is TGTGCCAGCAGTAACCCGGGACTCAGAAACACTGAAGCTTTCTTT.

The rearrangement uses TRBV4-3 and TRBJ1-1, with D possibly TRBD1 on 6 matching bases. Trimming shortened V by 0 bases and J by 4 bases, and 15 bases separated the two germline ends. Germline V lookup: CDR1 LGHNA, CDR2 YSLEER. The CDR3 extends over 16 amino acids. The CDR3 loop reads CASSQDRGRGSTEAFF. CDR3 nucleotide sequence: TGCGCCAGCAGCCAAGATCGGGGCAGGGGTAGCACTGAAGCTTTCTTT.

The rearrangement uses TRBV19 and TRBJ1-4; D gene ambiguous. The CDR3 extends over 13 amino acids. V lost 3 bases to trimming and J lost 5 bases, with 7 bases between them. Looked up from germline, CDR1 is LNHDA and CDR2 is SQIVND (reference sequence). CDR3 region: CASSISENEKLFF. The CDR3 DNA sequence: TGTGCCAGTAGTATCTCTGAGAATGAAAAACTGTTTTTT.

Note on this clone: A read error may account for a junction end that differs from germline. The chain joins TRBV20-1 to TRBJ2-3, with D perhaps TRBD1 (6 bases). The CDR3 length is 11 residues. Germline CDR1 is DFQATT and CDR2 is SNEGSKA (reference sequence). The CDR3 region has the DNA TGCGGTACGCTCAGGACAGCTACGCAGTATTTT. This gives the protein CGTLRTATQYF.

The chain uses TRBV5-4 and TRBJ2-7; D might be TRBD2 (5 bases). The CDR3 length is 16 residues. The V end was cut by 5 bases, the J end by 2 bases, with 20 bases between. Per the germline V gene, CDR1 is SGHNT and CDR2 is YYREEE (reference sequence). The CDR3 here is CASSQDGVVLTYEQYF. The CDR3 DNA follows: TGTGCCAGCAGTCAGGACGGGGTTGTGTTAACCTACGAGCAGTACTTC.

This chain links TRBV19 with TRBJ1-5; no clear D gene. The CDR3 length is 12 residues. V was clipped by 9 bases and J by 4 bases, with 10 bases between them. Per the germline V gene, CDR1 is LNHDA and CDR2 is SQIVND (reference sequence). The CDR3 loop reads CASAPRNQPQHF. The CDR3 nucleotides read TGTGCCAGCGCCCCTAGGAATCAGCCCCAGCATTTT.

Worth noting for this clone: The junction does not match germline at one end; this may be a read error. The V and J genes are TRBV7-9 and TRBJ2-7, with D possibly TRBD1 on 7 matching bases. Germline CDR1 and CDR2: SEHNR and FQNEAQ (reference sequence). The CDR3 is made up of 12 amino acids. CDR3 in DNA: TGTTCCAGCAGCGGAGGGACAGTCGAGCAGTACTTC. The encoded protein is CSSSGGTVEQYF.

A note on this clone: At the DNA level, this CDR3 is encoded by other sequences in the same sample as well. J is TRBJ1-5 and V is TRBV27; D unresolved. CDR3 length: 14 residues. V lost 10 bases and J 0 bases, leaving 13 bases between the germline ends. CDR1 and CDR2 (germline): MNHEY, SMNVEV (reference sequence). The CDR3 region is CATRRGDSNQPQHF. The DNA for the CDR3 is TGTGCCACCAGAAGAGGAGATAGCAATCAGCCCCAGCATTTT.

J is TRBJ1-1 and V is TRBV4-3, with no clear D. Per germline, CDR1 LGHNA and CDR2 YSLEER. V was trimmed by 1 base and J by 2 bases, leaving 5 bases between them. The length of the CDR3 is 13 residues. The CDR3 bases are TGCGCCAGCAGCCAAGTAGTAAACACTGAAGCTTTCTTT. It codes for CASSQVVNTEAFF.

This clone was recorded a few times. The chain employs TRBV7-9 and TRBJ1-2, with 9 bases aligning to TRBD1. Germline V lookup: CDR1 SEHNR, CDR2 FQNEAQ (reference sequence). The CDR3 spans 16 residues. After removal of 1 base from V and 0 bases from J, the junction contained 3 bases not matched to a gene. The CDR3 DNA reads TGTGCCAGCAGCTTAGGGGGACAGGGTGCTAACTATGGCTACACCTTC. Translation: CASSLGGQGANYGYTF.

This rearrangement joins TRBV7-2 to TRBJ2-1; possibly TRBD1 for D (5 bases). This CDR3 has 12 residues. Per the germline V gene, CDR1 is SGHTA and CDR2 is FQGNSA. Trimming pared 1 base from V and 12 bases from J, leaving 10 bases between. CDR3 region: CASSLGGSRQFF. The CDR3 nucleotides read TGTGCCAGCAGCTTAGGGGGCAGCCGGCAGTTCTTC.